A single TCR beta chain is shown here with its context. The target antigen is unknown. Generation of TCR beta libraries employed quantitative 5'-RACE incorporating molecular barcodes. MiXCR was run by TCRdb on the 5' RACE reads, yielding one entry per CDR3 protein. Here the sample spans 700,000 or so distinct CDR3 sequences, 15% to 20% being singletons. V was cut by 0 bases and J by 0 bases, with 13 bases left in between. Germline lookup yields CDR1 SNHLY and CDR2 FYNNEI. The CDR3 sequence is 17 residues long. This entry is derived from a study of CD8 T cells in ankylosing spondylitis. Findings of the study overall: Characteristic, it appeared, of ankylosing spondylitis blood was a TCR beta motif of eight highly homologous variants. Clones tied to disease were said to be significantly enriched in matched ankylosing spondylitis synovial fluid.

The receptor comes from a male donor with ankylosing spondylitis. The specimen sequenced was blood, either unsorted or a sorted T cell fraction (not recorded which). The rearrangement uses TRBV2 and TRBJ2-3; perhaps TRBD2 as D (6 bases). In nucleotides, the CDR3 is TGTGCCAGCAGTGAAGCGCTTGGGAGCGGGAGCACAGATACGCAGTATTTT. Translating it yields CASSEALGSGSTDTQYF.